A single sample gave rise to the 3 T cell receptor beta chains below, sequenced in a study of blood T cell repertoires in COVID-19. Sequencing was performed with immunoSEQ multiplex PCR; in TCRdb, only in-frame clones are kept and a portion is missing. The sample shows roughly 250,000 clones, under 90% of them seen only once. The material sequenced was peripheral blood. Receptors were obtained from a human donor in a cohort sampled during active COVID-19.

The genes are TRBV29-1 and TRBJ2-2; 7 nucleotides line up with TRBD2. Germline V gene data show CDR1 as SQVTM and CDR2 as ANQGSEA. The CDR3 covers 13 residues. The ends lost 7 bases at V and 4 bases at J; junction bases unmatched: 6. CDR3 protein: CSASKRGTGELFF. In nucleotides, the CDR3 is TGCAGCGCATCCAAGCGGGGCACCGGGGAGCTGTTTTTT.

The chain employs TRBV7-2 and TRBJ2-7; 7 nucleotides agree with TRBD2. CDR3 length equals 14 residues. Germline V gene lookup returns CDR1 SGHTA and CDR2 FQGNSA. V was pared by 6 bases and J by 1 base, with 6 bases of the junction left unmatched. This chain's CDR3 is CASRRAGRSYEQYF. In nucleotides, the CDR3 is TGTGCCAGCAGGCGCGCCGGGAGGTCCTACGAGCAGTACTTC.

The chain joins TRBV28 to TRBJ1-6; 10 nucleotides align to TRBD1. V lost 7 bases, J lost 9 bases, and 9 bases stayed unmatched. The CDR3 covers 15 residues. The germline CDR1 and CDR2 sequences are MDHEN and SYDVKM. As DNA, the CDR3 is TGTGCCAGCACCTCCGGGGGGACAGGGGTTTCACCCCTCCACTTT. It translates to CASTSGGTGVSPLHF. Together with reference TRBV28 and TRBJ1-6, the CDR3 gives the full variable domain: DVKVTQSSRYLVKRTGEKVFLECVQDMDHENMFWYRQDPGLGLRLIYFSYDVKMKEKGDIPEGYSVSREKKERFSLILESASTNQTSMYLCASTSGGTGVSPLHFGNGTRLTVT.